This is a list of T cell receptor beta chains from one sample in a study of T-cell memory formation after mild COVID-19. TCRdb recomputed calls from the 5' RACE reads with MiXCR, one row per CDR3 protein. The data hold some 100,000 distinct CDR3 sequences, with around 10% observed a single time. The sample consisted of PBMCs or a T cell subset sorted from them (not recorded which). Receptor source: a young man who had mild COVID-19 (a few samples of this study predate the infection). Cell type and time point are not known. The CDR3 runs from the conserved cysteine through the conserved F or W. Fields, in order: D gene, clone size, V gene, J gene, CDR3 protein, CDR3 DNA. A D gene is named only where the DNA matches it firmly. Not all rows give a size; the values are once, few, many and, for expanded clones, a class.

NA	many	TRBV28	TRBJ2-5	CASSHYRDSETQYF	TGTGCCAGCAGTCACTACAGGGATTCAGAGACCCAGTACTTC
NA	few	TRBV2	TRBJ2-1	CASRRGSYNEQFF	TGTGCCAGCAGACGGGGCTCCTACAATGAGCAGTTCTTC
TRBD1	many	TRBV2	TRBJ1-6	CASSRWGTAPNSPLHF	TGTGCCAGCAGCAGATGGGGGACAGCACCCAATTCACCCCTCCACTTT
TRBD2	few	TRBV4-3	TRBJ2-1	CASSLIPLDQAGPLSSYNEQFF	TGCGCCAGCAGCCTAATACCCTTGGATCAAGCGGGGCCCCTGAGCTCCTACAATGAGCAGTTCTTC
NA	few	TRBV19	TRBJ2-2	CAGRTANTGELFF	TGTGCCGGCCGGACAGCGAACACCGGGGAGCTGTTTTTT
TRBD1	NA	TRBV4-3	TRBJ2-1	CASSQGTGVGQFF	TGCGCCAGCAGCCAAGGGACAGGGGTTGGGCAGTTCTTC
NA	few	TRBV27	TRBJ1-3	CASSSRDSGNTIYF	TGTGCCAGCAGTTCTCGGGACTCTGGAAACACCATATATTTT
NA	few	TRBV12-3/TRBV12-4	TRBJ2-3	CASSSRADTQYF	TGTGCCAGCAGTTCTAGAGCAGATACGCAGTATTTT
NA	many	TRBV4-3	TRBJ1-2	CASSQDPALNYGYTF	TGCGCCAGCAGCCAAGATCCAGCATTAAACTATGGCTACACCTTC
NA	few	TRBV12-3/TRBV12-4	TRBJ2-5	CASSLAIGGLETQYF	TGTGCCAGCAGTTTAGCGATCGGGGGTTTGGAGACCCAGTACTTC
TRBD1	few	TRBV9	TRBJ2-7	CASSVWDRTYEQYF	TGTGCCAGCAGCGTTTGGGACAGGACGTACGAGCAGTACTTC
NA	NA	TRBV7-9	TRBJ1-2	CASSLGTVNNYGYTF	TGTGCCAGCAGCTTAGGGACAGTTAATAACTATGGCTACACCTTC
NA	NA	TRBV4-1	TRBJ2-1	CASSQGTMDEQFF	TGCGCCAGCAGCCAGGGAACTATGGATGAGCAGTTCTTC
NA	NA	TRBV19	TRBJ2-5	CASSSWAEQETQYF	TGTGCCAGCAGCAGTTGGGCTGAGCAAGAGACCCAGTACTTC
NA	NA	TRBV10-3	TRBJ1-2	CAVRDLYGYTF	TGTGCCGTAAGAGACCTTTATGGCTACACCTTC
NA	few	TRBV27	TRBJ2-5	CASRLGIRGETQYF	TGTGCCAGCCGGTTGGGGATCCGGGGGGAGACCCAGTACTTC
NA	NA	TRBV9	TRBJ2-5	CASSADNQETQYF	TGTGCCAGCAGCGCGGACAACCAAGAGACCCAGTACTTC
NA	NA	TRBV4-1	TRBJ1-1	CASSQRATVLTEAFF	TGCGCCAGCAGCCAAAGGGCGACAGTTCTCACCGAAGCTTTCTTT